The sequence of this TCR beta chain was determined in a study of T cell repertoires in cytomegalovirus infection. About the study: CMV infection plus the matching HLA type was flagged by public TCR beta signatures.

With regard to this clonotype: The antigen is undetermined.

TCRdb called the reads again in MiXCR, with one record for every CDR3 protein. In the table there are approximately 910,000 distinct CDR3 sequences, roughly 31% of which are singletons. Germline CDR1 is LGHNA and CDR2 is YNFKEQ. There are 14 residues in the CDR3. V lost 3 bases to trimming and J lost 2 bases, with 10 bases between them. The input for sequencing was cultured CD8+ T cells from PBMCs, taken from culture after CMV antigen stimulation. The receptor comes from a human donor in good health (CMV status not recorded). Some clones in this sample may be carry-over from other donors' samples. The genes are TRBV4-2 and TRBJ2-5, with a possible D match to TRBD2 (6 bases). This CDR3 reads CASSHYAGQETQYF. The CDR3 DNA reads TGTGCCAGCAGCCATTATGCGGGGCAAGAGACCCAGTACTTC.